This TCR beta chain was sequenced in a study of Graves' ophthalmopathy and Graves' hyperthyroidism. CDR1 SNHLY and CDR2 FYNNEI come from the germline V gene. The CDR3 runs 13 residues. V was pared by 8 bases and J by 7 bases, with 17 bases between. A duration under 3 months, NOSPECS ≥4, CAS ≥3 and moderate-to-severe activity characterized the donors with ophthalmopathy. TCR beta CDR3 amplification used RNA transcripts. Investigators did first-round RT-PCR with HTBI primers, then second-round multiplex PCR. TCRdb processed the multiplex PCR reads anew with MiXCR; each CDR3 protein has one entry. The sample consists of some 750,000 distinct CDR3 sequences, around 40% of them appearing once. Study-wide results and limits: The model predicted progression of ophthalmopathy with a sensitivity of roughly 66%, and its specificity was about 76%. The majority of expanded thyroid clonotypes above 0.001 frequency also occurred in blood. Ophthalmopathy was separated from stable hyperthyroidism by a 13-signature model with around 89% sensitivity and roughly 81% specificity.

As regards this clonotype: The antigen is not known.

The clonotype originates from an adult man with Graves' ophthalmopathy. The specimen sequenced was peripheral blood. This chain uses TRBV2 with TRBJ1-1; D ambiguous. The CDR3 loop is CASAKAPGSEAFF. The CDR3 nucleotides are TGTGCCAGCGCAAAGGCCCCCGGTAGTGAAGCTTTCTTT.